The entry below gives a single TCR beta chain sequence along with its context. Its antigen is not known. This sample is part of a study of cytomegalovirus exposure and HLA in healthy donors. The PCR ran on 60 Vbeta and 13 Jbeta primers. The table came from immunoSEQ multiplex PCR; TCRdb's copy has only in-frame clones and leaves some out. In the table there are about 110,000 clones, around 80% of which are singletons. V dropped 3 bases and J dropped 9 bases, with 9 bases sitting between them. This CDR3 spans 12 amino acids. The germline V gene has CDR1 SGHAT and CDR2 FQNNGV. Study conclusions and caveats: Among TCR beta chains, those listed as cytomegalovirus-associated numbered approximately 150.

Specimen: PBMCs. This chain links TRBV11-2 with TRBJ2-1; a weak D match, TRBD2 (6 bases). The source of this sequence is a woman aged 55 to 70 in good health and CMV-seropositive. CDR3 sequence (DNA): TGTGCCAGCAGCTTTCAGGGAGGTGAGCAGTTCTTC. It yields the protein CASSFQGGEQFF.